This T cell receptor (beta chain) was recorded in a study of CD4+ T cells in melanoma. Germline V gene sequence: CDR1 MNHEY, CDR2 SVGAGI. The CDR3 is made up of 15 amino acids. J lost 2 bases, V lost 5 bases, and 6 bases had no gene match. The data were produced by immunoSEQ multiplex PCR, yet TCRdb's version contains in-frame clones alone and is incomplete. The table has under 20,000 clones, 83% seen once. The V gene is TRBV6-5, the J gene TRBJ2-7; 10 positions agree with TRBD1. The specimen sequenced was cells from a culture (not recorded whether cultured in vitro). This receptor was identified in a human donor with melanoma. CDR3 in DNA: TGTGCCAGCAGTCCGGGACAGGGGTTGACCTACGAGCAGTACTTC. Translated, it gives CASSPGQGLTYEQYF.